This T cell receptor (beta chain) was observed in a study of control samples from healthy donors and cancer patients. Libraries were prepared by immunoSEQ multiplex PCR; TCRdb keeps only in-frame clonotypes and omits some of them. The sample lists some 22,000 clones, approximately 89% occurring once. Germline CDR1 is GTSNPN and CDR2 is SVGIG (reference sequence). The CDR3 extends over 14 amino acids. Trimming took 3 bases from V and 5 from J; bases not matched to a gene: 7. The specimen was PBMCs. This chain uses TRBV30 with TRBJ2-3, with TRBD2 matching over 8 bases. The origin of this receptor is a man in his sixties with head and neck cancer. CDR3 region: CAWRQAGVVDTQYF. The CDR3 DNA is TGTGCCTGGAGACAAGCGGGAGTCGTAGATACGCAGTATTTT.